A single sample gave rise to the 2 T cell receptor beta chains below, sequenced in a study of blood T cell repertoires in COVID-19. The table came from immunoSEQ multiplex PCR; TCRdb's copy has only in-frame clones and leaves some out. The table records over 50,000 clones, over 75% of them present only once. The sequenced sample consisted of peripheral blood. The origin of the receptors is a human donor with active COVID-19. The donor label of this sample is uncertain.

This chain joins TRBV11-2 and TRBJ1-2; the D gene is possibly TRBD1 (5 bases). CDR1 is SGHAT and CDR2 is FQNNGV in the germline V gene. Trimming stripped 1 base from V and 1 base from J, with 10 bases between. The CDR3 runs 15 residues. In DNA form, the CDR3 reads TGTGCCAGCAGCTTAGCCCAGGGTGTTAACTATGGCTACACCTTC. Translation gives CASSLAQGVNYGYTF. The complete variable domain, with remaining parts taken from reference TRBV11-2 and TRBJ1-2, reads EAGVAQSPRYKIIEKRQSVAFWCNPISGHATLYWYQQILGQGPKLLIQFQNNGVVDDSQLPKDRFSAERLKGVDSTLKIQPAKLEDSAVYLCASSLAQGVNYGYTFGSGTRLTVV.

The V and J genes are TRBV3-1 (or the pseudogene TRBV3-2) and TRBJ1-4; a possible D gene is TRBD1 (5 bases). The V and J ends lost 1 base and 10 bases respectively, with 22 bases between them. The germline gives CDR1 LGHDT, CDR2 YNNKEL (reference sequence). This CDR3 has 17 residues. This chain's CDR3 is CASSQGGRRAANGKLFF. The CDR3 DNA reads as TGTGCCAGCAGCCAAGGGGGGAGGAGGGCCGCTAACGGAAAACTGTTTTTT.